This T cell receptor (beta chain) was sequenced for a study of blood T cell repertoires in COVID-19. Study overall: PBMCs, B-cell-depleted T cells, or T cells were the source of the cDNA or gDNA that made up the material.

Germline lookup yields CDR1 MDHEN and CDR2 SYDVKM. The CDR3 has 13 amino acids. The V end lost 1 base, the J end lost 11 bases, and 12 bases lay between the germline ends. TCRdb's copy holds only in-frame clones and misses some; the assay was immunoSEQ multiplex PCR. The sample records 150,000 or so clones, about 79% being singletons. This TCR derives from a man aged 50 or older who had recovered from COVID-19. The sequenced material came from PBMCs or T cells enriched from blood (not recorded which). J is TRBJ1-5 and V is TRBV28; D gene uncertain. In DNA, the CDR3 is TGTGCCAGCAGTTTATTCGGAAGGGAGGCCCAGCATTTT. This translates into CASSLFGREAQHF.